This T cell receptor beta chain appears in the sequencing data of a study of cytomegalovirus exposure and HLA in healthy donors. Study observations and caveats: The authors enumerated roughly 160 TCR beta chains as linked to cytomegalovirus. There were some V segments, including TRBV6-2 and TRBV6-3, excluded as indistinguishable. Later analysis placed DRB1 highest and HLA-C lowest in TCR association rates, which differed by HLA locus.

When sampled, the donors appeared nominally healthy, though they likely had unrecorded immune exposures. PCR amplification relied on 60 Vbeta primers (plus 13 Jbeta primers). This table comes from immunoSEQ multiplex PCR, and its TCRdb copy is limited to in-frame clones, with some not included. Of 150,000 to 200,000 clones detected, approximately 80% appear once; the ten largest clones hold approximately 2%. With regard to this clone: Its specificity is not known.

J lost 5 bases, V lost 2 bases, and 8 bases had no gene match. This CDR3 is 17 amino acids long. Germline lookup yields CDR1 LGHNA and CDR2 YSLEER. This clonotype was sampled from a woman between 18 and 29 years old in good health and CMV-seropositive. The chain couples TRBV4-3 to TRBJ2-2; 10 nucleotides agree with TRBD1. Sequenced: PBMCs. The CDR3 DNA reads TGCGCCAGCAGCCAAAAAACCGACAGGGGGCGGACCGGGGAGCTGTTTTTT. Translation gives CASSQKTDRGRTGELFF.